These T cell receptor beta chains were read from a single sample in a study of identical twins' blood T cells. TCRdb re-called the 5' RACE reads with MiXCR, one entry per CDR3 protein. The data hold 300,000 to 450,000 distinct CDR3 sequences, with 28% observed a single time. The sequenced sample was PBMCs. These receptors all come from a woman aged 18-55 years in good health. Each CDR3 is given with its conserved first and last residue. Each record gives: J gene, clone size, V gene, D gene, CDR3 protein, CDR3 DNA. D genes are given only for firm matches. A row's size may be missing; if present it is once, few, many or a size class.

>TRBJ2-5|.|TRBV10-3|.
CAIRGYQETKYF
TGTGCCATTAGGGGGTACCAAGAGACCAAGTACTTC
>TRBJ1-5|.|TRBV20-1|TRBD1
CSAAPGTGVDQPQHF
TGCAGTGCAGCCCCCGGGACAGGGGTGGATCAGCCCCAGCATTTT
>TRBJ1-1|.|TRBV20-1|.
CSGLRRGWVNTEAFF
TGCAGCGGATTAAGGAGGGGCTGGGTGAACACTGAAGCTTTCTTT
>TRBJ2-3|few|TRBV9|.
CASGGRRGSDTQYF
TGTGCCAGCGGTGGTCGTAGGGGCTCAGATACGCAGTATTTT
>TRBJ2-3|.|TRBV9|.
CASIVSRGTDTQYF
TGTGCCAGCATCGTGAGTCGGGGGACAGATACGCAGTATTTT
>TRBJ2-3|.|TRBV20-1|.
CSARVQRASTDTQYF
TGCAGTGCTAGAGTTCAGCGGGCGAGCACAGATACGCAGTATTTT
>TRBJ1-2|many|TRBV5-1|.
CASSLGRLGSFYGYTF
TGCGCCAGCAGCTTGGGCCGATTGGGCAGTTTCTATGGCTACACCTTC
>TRBJ1-1|few|TRBV6-1|.
CASSDRRLLAFF
TGTGCCAGCAGTGACAGGAGGCTACTGGCTTTCTTT
>TRBJ2-7|.|TRBV29-1|.
CSSSYEQYF
TGCAGCTCCTCTTACGAGCAGTACTTC
>TRBJ1-1|many|TRBV24-1|TRBD1
CARRGLGNTEAFF
TGTGCCCGGAGGGGGCTGGGGAACACTGAAGCTTTCTTT